This passage covers 28 T cell receptor beta chains from one sample sequenced in a study of shared clonotypes between healthy human individuals. The table came from immunoSEQ multiplex PCR; TCRdb's copy has only in-frame clones and leaves some out. The sample has 2 million to 2.5 million clones, approximately 94% seen once. Naive CD8 isolation took CD45RO-negative cells positively selected for CCR7 and excluded terminally differentiated effector memory CD45RA+ cells. The specimen was naive CD8+ T cells sorted from blood. Receptors were obtained from a man younger than 35 in good health.

J is TRBJ2-7 and V is TRBV7-9; TRBD1 matches 7 bases. CDR1 and CDR2 (germline): SEHNR, FQNEAQ (reference sequence). V lost 1 base to trimming and J lost 3 bases; unmatched junction nucleotides: 6. This CDR3 is built from 15 residues. The CDR3, as DNA: TGTGCCAGCAGCTTAGGACAGGGCCTCCACTACGAGCAGTACTTC. This gives the protein CASSLGQGLHYEQYF.

The chain employs TRBV2 and TRBJ2-5; possibly TRBD2 for D (5 bases). This CDR3 is built from 15 residues. Trimming removed 8 bases from V and 5 bases from J, with 21 bases in between. Germline V gives CDR1 SNHLY, CDR2 FYNNEI. CDR3 sequence: CASRTGILVFETQYF. The CDR3 DNA sequence: TGTGCCAGCCGGACGGGGATCCTGGTATTTGAGACCCAGTACTTC.

As regards this clone: Other DNA variants within this sample encode the same CDR3. This sequence joins TRBV12-5 and TRBJ2-7; the match to TRBD2 covers 7 bases. The CDR3 is made up of 14 amino acids. The germline gives CDR1 LGHNT, CDR2 FRNRAP. The J segment lost 0 bases and the V segment lost 1 base, leaving 0 bases of the junction unmatched. CDR3 loop: CASGLGTSSYEQYF. In DNA form, the CDR3 reads TGTGCTAGTGGTTTGGGGACTAGCTCCTACGAGCAGTACTTC.

The V call is TRBV2, the J call TRBJ1-2, with D perhaps TRBD1 (5 bases). Germline CDR1 SNHLY, CDR2 FYNNEI. The CDR3 has 14 residues. With 3 bases removed from V and 9 bases from J, the gap between germline ends came to 17 bases. CDR3 in DNA: TGTGCCAGCAGTGAGACAGCCAGGCCAGAGAGCTACACCTTC. It yields the protein CASSETARPESYTF.

This clone was seen once. The chain uses TRBV5-6 and TRBJ2-1; no clear D. Germline CDR1 and CDR2: SGHDT and YYEEEE. V dropped 4 bases and J dropped 9 bases, with 8 bases sitting between them. This CDR3 spans 11 amino acids. CDR3 region: CASSTVIEQFF. In DNA, the CDR3 is TGTGCCAGCAGCACCGTGATTGAGCAGTTCTTC.

The chain is built from TRBV13 and TRBJ1-1; TRBD1 matches 8 bases. Germline assignment: CDR1 PRHDT and CDR2 FYEKMQ (reference sequence). CDR3 length: 13 residues. J was trimmed by 5 bases and V by 5 bases; bases with no gene match: 4. The DNA of the CDR3 is TGTGCCAGCAGCGGTAGGACAGGGACTGAAGCTTTCTTT. This sequence encodes CASSGRTGTEAFF.

A note on this clone: Other DNA sequences within the sample encode an identical CDR3. The CDR3 DNA sequence: TGTGCCAGCAGCCTGGATTACGAGCAGTACTTC. This translates into CASSLDYEQYF. The gene calls are TRBV5-6 and TRBJ2-7; D is unresolved. This CDR3 contains 11 residues. In germline, CDR1 is SGHDT, CDR2 YYEEEE. Trimming took 4 bases from V and 4 from J, leaving 6 bases between them.

The gene calls are TRBV13 and TRBJ2-3; 10 nucleotides align to TRBD2. The CDR3 length is 16 residues. V gave up 4 bases and J gave up 4 bases; unmatched junction bases: 8. Per the germline V gene, CDR1 is PRHDT and CDR2 is FYEKMQ (reference sequence). In DNA form, the CDR3 reads TGTGCCAGCAGCTCTCGGACTAGCGGAGTCGCAGATACGCAGTATTTT. The encoded protein is CASSSRTSGVADTQYF.

The gene calls are TRBV5-1 and TRBJ2-7, with 11 bases that match TRBD1. V lost 4 bases to trimming and J lost 5 bases; unmatched junction nucleotides: 8. Germline CDR1 and CDR2: SGHRS and YFSETQ. The CDR3 length is 15 residues. DNA for the CDR3: TGCGCCAGCAGCACGGACAGGGGGCTCCCCCACGAGCAGTACTTC. Protein sequence: CASSTDRGLPHEQYF.

This clone has only a few counts. This chain links TRBV21-1 with TRBJ2-7; the D call TRBD2 from the table was never checked on the DNA. TRBV21-1 is flagged as a pseudogene. This CDR3 has 17 amino acids. CDR3 sequence reads: CASSEGGRTSASYEQYF. The CDR3 DNA reads TGTGCCAGCAGCGAGGGAGGTAGGACTAGCGCATCCTACGAGCAGTACTTC.

The chain carries TRBV13 and TRBJ2-5; 8 bases line up with TRBD1. The CDR3 length is 14 residues. Germline CDR1 PRHDT, CDR2 FYEKMQ (reference sequence). V trimming: 2 bases; J trimming: 5 bases; junction bases outside the gene matches: 4. The CDR3 DNA reads TGTGCCAGCAGCTTACCAGGGGGCGACGAGACCCAGTACTTC. Amino acid sequence: CASSLPGGDETQYF.

The rearrangement joins TRBV9 to TRBJ2-7, with D possibly being TRBD2 (5 bases). This CDR3 has 16 residues. Germline values: CDR1 SGDLS, CDR2 YYNGEE. The ends were cut back, 0 bases at V and 0 bases at J, with 13 bases in the middle. The CDR3 bases are TGTGCCAGCAGCGTAGGAAGCGGTTTGAGCTCCTACGAGCAGTACTTC. This codes for CASSVGSGLSSYEQYF.

The chain uses TRBV7-9 and TRBJ2-1; TRBD2 matches at 11 bases. J was trimmed by 6 bases and V by 9 bases; bases with no gene match: 10. CDR1 is SEHNR, CDR2 FQNEAQ, per germline (reference sequence). This CDR3 is 15 amino acids long. The CDR3 spells CASHDWGTSGNEQFF. CDR3 DNA: TGTGCCAGTCATGACTGGGGGACTAGCGGCAATGAGCAGTTCTTC.

The chain couples TRBV6-1 to TRBJ1-5; D perhaps matches TRBD1 (5 bases). The germline V gene encodes CDR1 MNHNS and CDR2 SASEGT. V was shortened by 2 bases and J by 7 bases, with 12 bases between the two germline ends. The CDR3 has 14 amino acids. CDR3 protein: CASSELGVGQPQHF. The CDR3 bases are TGTGCCAGCAGTGAATTAGGGGTGGGGCAGCCCCAGCATTTT.

J is TRBJ2-3 and V is TRBV19; 7 nucleotides agree with TRBD1. CDR1 is LNHDA and CDR2 is SQIVND in the germline V gene (reference sequence). V trimming: 10 bases; J trimming: 5 bases; junction bases outside the gene matches: 9. CDR3 length: 13 residues. The CDR3 loop is CATADRAGDTQYF. CDR3 nucleotides: TGTGCCACCGCTGACAGGGCTGGAGATACGCAGTATTTT.

The CDR3 sequence: CASSLGTGGLRNEQFF. The CDR3 bases are TGTGCCAGCAGCTTGGGGACAGGGGGATTGCGCAATGAGCAGTTCTTC. The chain employs TRBV5-4 and TRBJ2-1, with 10 nucleotides matching TRBD1. Trimming at V came to 0 bases and at J to 6 bases, leaving 6 bases not matched to a gene. The CDR3 runs 16 residues. The V gene's germline CDR1 is SGHNT and CDR2 YYREEE (reference sequence).

The V and J genes are TRBV23-1 and TRBJ2-4; D unresolved. TRBV23-1 is flagged as an ORF with uncertain function. This CDR3 has 16 residues. V was shortened by 1 base and J by 3 bases, with 13 bases between the two germline ends. CDR3 sequence: CASSQFATGLKNIQYF. The CDR3 DNA reads as TGCGCCAGCAGTCAATTCGCCACGGGCCTCAAAAACATTCAGTACTTC.

This chain joins TRBV10-3 and TRBJ2-7, with a possible D match to TRBD2 (6 bases). Germline CDR1 and CDR2: ENHRY and SYGVKD. V was cut by 3 bases and J by 5 bases, with 14 bases left in between. The CDR3 has 14 residues. CDR3 DNA sequence: TGTGCCATCAGTGAACCGAGGGAGGCGGACGAGCAGTACTTC. Amino acids: CAISEPREADEQYF.

In DNA form, the CDR3 reads TGTGCCAGCTCTCCGGAGAACAGGGAAACCTACGAGCAGTACTTC. It is translated as CASSPENRETYEQYF. The genes are TRBV18 and TRBJ2-7; possibly TRBD1 for D (6 bases). Germline CDR1 and CDR2: KGHSH and LQKENI. The CDR3 contains 15 residues. The ends were cut back, 6 bases at V and 2 bases at J, with 17 bases in the middle. Based on the CDR3 plus reference TRBV18 and TRBJ2-7, the full variable domain is NAGVMQNPRHLVRRRGQEARLRCSPMKGHSHVYWYRQLPEEGLKFMVYLQKENIIDESGMPKERFSAEFPKEGPSILRIQQVVRGDSAAYFCASSPENRETYEQYFGPGTRLTVT.

A note on this clone: A far larger clone is a single base away, which makes a read error likely. Other DNA sequences in the same sample also yield this CDR3. The chain joins TRBV19 to TRBJ2-7; D gene unclear. The CDR3 extends over 13 amino acids. In germline, CDR1 is LNHDA, CDR2 SQIVND (reference sequence). V gave up 1 base and J gave up 2 bases, with 6 bases separating them. The chain's CDR3 is CASSIGVAYEQYF. The CDR3 DNA reads TGTGCCAGTAGTATAGGGGTCGCCTACGAGCAGTACTTC.

The genes are TRBV10-1 and TRBJ2-7; 13 positions agree with TRBD2. Germline values: CDR1 WNHNN, CDR2 SYGVQD (reference sequence). The trim removed 5 bases at V and 6 bases at J, leaving 4 bases unmatched. The CDR3 is made up of 14 amino acids. For the CDR3, the DNA is TGCGCCAGCAGTCCTGGACTAGCGGGAGTCGAGCAGTACTTC. It codes for CASSPGLAGVEQYF.

V and J are TRBV30 and TRBJ1-1; D is ambiguous. This CDR3 is 16 amino acids long. The V gene lost 0 bases and the J gene lost 3 bases, with 17 bases spanning the gap. The germline gives CDR1 GTSNPN, CDR2 SVGIG (reference sequence). DNA for the CDR3: TGTGCCTGGAGTGTTCCGGGGTGGGAGGTGGACACTGAAGCTTTCTTT. Translation: CAWSVPGWEVDTEAFF.

The CDR3 sequence: CASSLRASGGDEQFF. CDR3 coding DNA: TGTGCCAGCAGCTTAAGGGCATCGGGGGGCGATGAGCAGTTCTTC. V usage is TRBV5-8 and J usage is TRBJ2-1, with D possibly TRBD2 on 7 matching bases. This CDR3 is built from 15 residues. V shed 2 bases and J shed 8 bases, with 17 bases lying between them. CDR1 is SGHTS, CDR2 YDEGEE, per germline.

The chain recombines TRBV4-3 with TRBJ2-1; weak D call: TRBD1 (5 bases). The V end lost 0 bases, the J end lost 4 bases, and 10 bases lay between the germline ends. The germline CDR1 and CDR2 sequences are LGHNA and YSLEER. The CDR3 covers 15 residues. This chain's CDR3 is CASSQEQAPYNEQFF. The CDR3 coding sequence is TGCGCCAGCAGCCAAGAACAGGCACCATACAATGAGCAGTTCTTC.

Turning to this clone: Other DNA sequences in this sample translate to the same CDR3. This chain connects TRBV5-1 to TRBJ1-1; D not certain. This CDR3 has 13 amino acids. Per the germline V gene, CDR1 is SGHRS and CDR2 is YFSETQ. Trimming pared 0 bases from V and 8 bases from J, leaving 11 bases between. The CDR3 protein is CASSLAGPTEAFF. The CDR3 nucleotides read TGCGCCAGCAGCTTGGCGGGCCCAACCGAAGCTTTCTTT. Using reference TRBV5-1 and TRBJ1-1 for the parts outside the CDR3, the full variable domain is KAGVTQTPRYLIKTRGQQVTLSCSPISGHRSVSWYQQTPGQGLQFLFEYFSETQRNKGNFPGRFSGRQFSNSRSEMNVSTLELGDSALYLCASSLAGPTEAFFGQGTRLTVV.

In this sample, this clone turned up a few times. This chain uses TRBV7-9 with TRBJ1-6; D is unclear. The CDR3 has 12 residues. In germline, CDR1 is SEHNR, CDR2 FQNEAQ (reference sequence). The V end lost 5 bases, the J end lost 7 bases, and 6 bases lay between the germline ends. CDR3 in DNA: TGTGCCAGCAGCACAATCAATTCACCCCTCCACTTT. Translating it yields CASSTINSPLHF.

In regard to this clone: This sample includes further DNA sequences coding for the same CDR3. The J gene is TRBJ2-3, the V gene TRBV5-4; D is possibly TRBD1 or TRBD2 (6 bases each). This CDR3 contains 15 residues. Trimming left V 0 bases short and J 3 bases short, with 11 bases between. Germline V gene data show CDR1 as SGHNT and CDR2 as YYREEE (reference sequence). CDR3 nucleotides: TGTGCCAGCAGCTTGGTGGGGGGCCCTACAGATACGCAGTATTTT. Translated: CASSLVGGPTDTQYF.

Only one count was recorded for this clone. This chain joins TRBV11-3 and TRBJ2-3, with TRBD2 identical over 8 bases. The CDR3 has 15 amino acids. Per the germline V gene, CDR1 is SGHNT and CDR2 is YENEEA. Unmatched junction bases numbered 5, after V lost 2 bases and J lost 4 bases. The CDR3 sequence: CASSLRGGRPDTQYF. CDR3 coding DNA: TGTGCCAGCAGCTTACGGGGGGGCCGGCCAGATACGCAGTATTTT.